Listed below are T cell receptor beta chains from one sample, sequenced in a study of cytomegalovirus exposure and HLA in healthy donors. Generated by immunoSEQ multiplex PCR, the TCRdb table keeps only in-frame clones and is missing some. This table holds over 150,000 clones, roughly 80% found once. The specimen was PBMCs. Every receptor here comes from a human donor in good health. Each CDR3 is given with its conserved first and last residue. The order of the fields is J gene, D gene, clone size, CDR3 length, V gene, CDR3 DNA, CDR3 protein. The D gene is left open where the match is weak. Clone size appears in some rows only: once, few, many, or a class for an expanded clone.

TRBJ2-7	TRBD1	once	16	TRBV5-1	TGCGCCAGCAGCCCAGGGACAGGGAAGGGCTCCTACGAGCAGTACTTC	CASSPGTGKGSYEQYF
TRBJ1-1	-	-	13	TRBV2	TGTGCCAGCAGTGTCCAGGGGAACACTGAAGCTTTCTTT	CASSVQGNTEAFF
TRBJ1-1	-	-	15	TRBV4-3	TGCGCCAGCAGCCAAGATCTCGGAGAGTACACTGAAGCTTTCTTT	CASSQDLGEYTEAFF
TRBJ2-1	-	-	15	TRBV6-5	TGTGCCAGCAGTTACGGGCGGGGGCCGGGGAATGAGCAGTTCTTC	CASSYGRGPGNEQFF
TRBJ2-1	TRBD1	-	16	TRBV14	TGTGCCAGCAGCCAAGGCAGGGGGAGCTCCTACAATGAGCAGTTCTTC	CASSQGRGSSYNEQFF
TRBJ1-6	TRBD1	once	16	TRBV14	TGTGCCAGCAGCCAAGAAAAGGGGGCAAAGAATTCACCCCTCCACTTT	CASSQEKGAKNSPLHF
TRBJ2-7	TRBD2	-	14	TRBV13	TGTGCCAGCAGCTTAGCGGGGGGGTGGTACGAGCAGTACTTC	CASSLAGGWYEQYF
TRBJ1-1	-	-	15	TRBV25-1	TGTGCCAGCAGTGGAGATGGACAGAAGAACACTGAAGCTTTCTTT	CASSGDGQKNTEAFF
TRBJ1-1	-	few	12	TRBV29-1	TGCAGCGTTGTTCGTATGAACACTGAAGCTTTCTTT	CSVVRMNTEAFF
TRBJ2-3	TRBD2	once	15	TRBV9	TGTGCCAGCAGCCCTGGGACTAGCGGGGGGCATACGCAGTATTTT	CASSPGTSGGHTQYF
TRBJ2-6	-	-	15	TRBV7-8	TGTGCCAGCAGCTTAAGTCTACCCGGGGCCAACGTCCTGACTTTC	CASSLSLPGANVLTF
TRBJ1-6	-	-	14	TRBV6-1	TGTGCCAGCAGTGAAAGCAGGTATAATTCACCCCTCCACTTT	CASSESRYNSPLHF
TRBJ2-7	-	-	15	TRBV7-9	TGTGCCAGCAGCTTACCCACAGGGAACAGGGACGAGCAGTACTTC	CASSLPTGNRDEQYF
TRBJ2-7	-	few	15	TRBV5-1	TGCGCCAGCAGCTTGGATCCGGGGGGCAGGTACGAGCAGTACTTC	CASSLDPGGRYEQYF
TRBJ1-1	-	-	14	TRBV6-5	TGTGCCAGCAGTTACTCGGAGGGCCGGACTGAAGCTTTCTTT	CASSYSEGRTEAFF
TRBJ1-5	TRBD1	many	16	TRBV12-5	TGTGCTAGTGGTTTCCCGGGACAGGGGATGTCTCAGCCCCAGCATTTT	CASGFPGQGMSQPQHF
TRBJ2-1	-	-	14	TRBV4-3	TGCGCCAGCAGCCAAGTTGTCTGGGCCAATGAGCAGTTCTTC	CASSQVVWANEQFF
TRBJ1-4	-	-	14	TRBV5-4	TGTGCCAGCAGCCTCCGACAGAGCAATGAAAAACTGTTTTTT	CASSLRQSNEKLFF
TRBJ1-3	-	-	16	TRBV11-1	TGTGCCAGCAGCTTAACTACGGGGGGCGCCGGAAACACCATATATTTT	CASSLTTGGAGNTIYF